The next 7 T cell receptor beta chains were all read from a single sample in a study of blood T cell repertoires in COVID-19. Generated by immunoSEQ multiplex PCR, the TCRdb table keeps only in-frame clones and is missing some. The sample shows 300,000 to 350,000 clones, about nine tenths of them seen only once. The sequenced material came from peripheral blood. The receptors were gathered from a man under 40 with COVID-19, enrolled during active disease.

The V and J genes are TRBV13 and TRBJ1-3; 9 bases agree with TRBD1. Germline loops: CDR1 PRHDT, CDR2 FYEKMQ (reference sequence). The CDR3 covers 17 residues. The J segment lost 1 base and the V segment lost 5 bases, leaving 9 bases of the junction unmatched. The CDR3 reads CASSVGAGTGSGNTIYF. The CDR3 DNA sequence: TGTGCCAGCAGCGTTGGGGCTGGGACAGGGTCTGGAAACACCATATATTTT.

The chain employs TRBV28 and TRBJ1-5; D call uncertain. Trimming removed 6 bases from V and 0 bases from J, with 18 bases in between. CDR1 MDHEN and CDR2 SYDVKM come from the germline V gene. The CDR3 runs 17 residues. CDR3 sequence: CASSPRSGKYSNQPQHF. The CDR3 nucleotides are TGTGCCAGCAGCCCAAGGTCGGGGAAATATAGCAATCAGCCCCAGCATTTT.

V gene TRBV12-3 or TRBV12-4 combines with J gene TRBJ2-7; weak D call: TRBD1 (6 bases). There are 13 residues in the CDR3. Trimming cost V 1 base and J 5 bases, with 9 bases left between them. CDR3 DNA sequence: TGTGCCAGCAGTTTAGTAGGGGGTAACGAGCAGTACTTC. It codes for CASSLVGGNEQYF.

This clone was seen only once. The V call is TRBV3-1 (or the pseudogene TRBV3-2), the J call TRBJ2-1; tentative D call: TRBD1 (6 bases). This CDR3 is built from 13 residues. Germline CDR1 and CDR2: LGHDT and YNNKEL (reference sequence). Trimming removed 6 bases at V and 13 bases at J, with 19 bases between. The chain's CDR3 is CASSPPRQGLQFF. The CDR3 DNA reads as TGTGCCAGCAGTCCTCCCCGGCAGGGGCTACAGTTCTTC.

In its sample, this clone was seen once. The chain has TRBV4-3 and TRBJ1-1; D gene ambiguous. CDR1 LGHNA and CDR2 YSLEER come from the germline V gene. Between the trimmed V and J ends, which lost 1 base and 1 base, there was a span of 10 bases. The CDR3 runs to 15 residues. CDR3 sequence (DNA): TGCGCCAGCAGCCAAGCCACAGCTCGGAACACTGAAGCTTTCTTT. It specifies CASSQATARNTEAFF.

The rearrangement uses TRBV19 and TRBJ2-3; 9 bases map to TRBD1. J lost 8 bases, V lost 6 bases, and 9 bases had no gene match. Germline loops: CDR1 LNHDA, CDR2 SQIVND (reference sequence). CDR3 length: 14 residues. CDR3 sequence (DNA): TGTGCCAGTAGGACCCCGGGACAGGGTTCTACGCAGTATTTT. It specifies CASRTPGQGSTQYF.

The chain uses TRBV3-1 (or the pseudogene TRBV3-2) and TRBJ1-2; no clear D gene. Germline CDR1 reads LGHDT; CDR2 reads YNNKEL (reference sequence). Trimming left V 0 bases short and J 5 bases short, with 31 bases between. CDR3 length equals 21 residues. The CDR3 DNA reads TGTGCCAGCAGCCAAGATGAAGGGCAGAGGGTTTATTGGGTGGGATTTTATGGCTACACCTTC. This translates into CASSQDEGQRVYWVGFYGYTF.